A single sample gave rise to the 2 T cell receptor beta chains below, sequenced in a study of blood T cell repertoires in COVID-19. This table comes from immunoSEQ multiplex PCR, and its TCRdb copy is limited to in-frame clones, with some not included. The profile shows under 200,000 clones, about four fifths of them singletons. Material for sequencing was peripheral blood. These receptors all stem from an older man with active or convalescent COVID-19.

This clone has just a few counts. The genes are TRBV7-8 and TRBJ2-3; maybe TRBD2 (5 bases). Germline V gives CDR1 SGHVS, CDR2 FQNEAQ. V dropped 5 bases and J dropped 8 bases, with 20 bases sitting between them. The CDR3 is 15 amino acids. CDR3 bases: TGTGCCAGCAGCCCGGAGGCCTACACAGAAGTTACGCAGTATTTT. Translating it yields CASSPEAYTEVTQYF.

The gene calls are TRBV18 and TRBJ1-2; 7 bases align to TRBD1. V dropped 2 bases and J dropped 6; count of bases not matched to a gene: 3. The CDR3 is 13 residues long. Germline assignment: CDR1 KGHSH and CDR2 LQKENI. CDR3 coding DNA: TGTGCCAGCTCACCAAACAGGGGTGATGGCTACACCTTC. Its protein is CASSPNRGDGYTF.